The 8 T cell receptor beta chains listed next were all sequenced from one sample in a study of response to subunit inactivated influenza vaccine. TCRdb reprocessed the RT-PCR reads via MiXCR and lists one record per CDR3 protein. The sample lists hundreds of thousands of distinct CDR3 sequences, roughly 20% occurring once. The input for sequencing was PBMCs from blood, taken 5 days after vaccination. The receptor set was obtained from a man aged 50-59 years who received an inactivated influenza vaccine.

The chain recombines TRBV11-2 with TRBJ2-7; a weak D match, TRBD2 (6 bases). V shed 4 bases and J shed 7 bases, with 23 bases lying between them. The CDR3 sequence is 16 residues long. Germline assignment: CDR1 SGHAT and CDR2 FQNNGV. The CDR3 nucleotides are TGTGCCAGCAGCTCCCCCAAGGGGACTCGCGCTAAAGAGCAGTACTTC. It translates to CASSSPKGTRAKEQYF.

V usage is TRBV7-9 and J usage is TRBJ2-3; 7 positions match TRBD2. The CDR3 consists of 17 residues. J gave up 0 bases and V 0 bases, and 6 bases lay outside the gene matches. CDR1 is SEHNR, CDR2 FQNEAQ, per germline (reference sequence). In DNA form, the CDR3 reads TGTGCCAGCAGCTTAGCGTCCTCGGGACTAAGCACAGATACGCAGTATTTT. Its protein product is CASSLASSGLSTDTQYF.

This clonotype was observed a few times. The CDR3 loop reads CASSASGSGTGELFF. CDR3 bases: TGCGCCAGCAGCGCGAGCGGGAGCGGCACCGGGGAGCTGTTTTTT. The rearrangement links TRBV5-1 to TRBJ2-2, with 8 bases that match TRBD2. With V trimmed by 4 bases and J by 4 bases, 6 bases remained unmatched. The germline V gene has CDR1 SGHRS and CDR2 YFSETQ. This CDR3 is 15 amino acids long.

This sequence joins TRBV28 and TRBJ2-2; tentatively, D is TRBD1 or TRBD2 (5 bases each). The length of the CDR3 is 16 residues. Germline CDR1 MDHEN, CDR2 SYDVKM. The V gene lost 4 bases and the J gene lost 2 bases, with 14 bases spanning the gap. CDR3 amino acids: CASSSTGTFNTGELFF. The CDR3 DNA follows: TGTGCCAGCAGTTCGACCGGGACCTTTAACACCGGGGAGCTGTTTTTT. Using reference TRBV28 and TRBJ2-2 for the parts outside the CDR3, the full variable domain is DVKVTQSSRYLVKRTGEKVFLECVQDMDHENMFWYRQDPGLGLRLIYFSYDVKMKEKGDIPEGYSVSREKKERFSLILESASTNQTSMYLCASSSTGTFNTGELFFGEGSRLTVL.

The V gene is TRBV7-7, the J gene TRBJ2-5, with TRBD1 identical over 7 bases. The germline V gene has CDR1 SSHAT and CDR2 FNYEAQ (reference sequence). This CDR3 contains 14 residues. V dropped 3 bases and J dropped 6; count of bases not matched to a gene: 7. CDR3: CASSFRQGIQTQYF. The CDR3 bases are TGTGCCAGCAGCTTCCGACAGGGAATTCAGACCCAGTACTTC.

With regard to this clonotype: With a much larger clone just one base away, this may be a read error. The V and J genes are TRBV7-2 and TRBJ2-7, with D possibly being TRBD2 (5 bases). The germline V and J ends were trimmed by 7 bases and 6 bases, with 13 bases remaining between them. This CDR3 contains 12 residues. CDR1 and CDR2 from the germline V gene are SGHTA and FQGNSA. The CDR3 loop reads CASNNDYVEQYF. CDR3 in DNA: TGTGCCAGCAACAACGACTACGTCGAGCAGTACTTC.

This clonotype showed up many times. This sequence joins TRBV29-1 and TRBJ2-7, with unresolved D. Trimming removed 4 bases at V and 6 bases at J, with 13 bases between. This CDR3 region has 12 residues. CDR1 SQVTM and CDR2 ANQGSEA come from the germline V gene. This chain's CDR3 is CSVGKGSVEQYF. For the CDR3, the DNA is TGCAGCGTTGGAAAAGGGTCCGTCGAGCAGTACTTC.

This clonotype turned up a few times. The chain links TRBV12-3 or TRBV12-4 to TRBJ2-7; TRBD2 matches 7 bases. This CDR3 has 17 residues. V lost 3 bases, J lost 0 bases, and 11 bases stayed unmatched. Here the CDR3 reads CASSLVLAGVTSYEQYF. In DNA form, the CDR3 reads TGTGCCAGCAGTTTGGTTTTGGCGGGAGTAACCTCCTACGAGCAGTACTTC.